Below, 20 T cell receptor beta chains from the same sample are listed, as sequenced in a study of blood T cells in healthy people across ages. Alongside a J-beta primer mix, a sample-barcoded 5' primer served in a second PCR lasting about 6 to 12 cycles. Each CDR3 protein is one row after TCRdb ran MiXCR on the 5' RACE reads. The table lists about 1.7 million distinct CDR3 sequences, 28% of them singletons. Sequenced sample: blood. These receptors all come from a woman under 40 in good health.

This clonotype was counted between two and nine times. The V call is TRBV11-3, the J call TRBJ2-1; 10 bases agree with TRBD2. The V gene's germline CDR1 is SGHNT and CDR2 YENEEA. V was pared by 3 bases and J by 5 bases, with 7 bases of the junction left unmatched. This CDR3 is 16 amino acids long. CDR3 residues: CASSFILAGGDNEQFF. CDR3 DNA sequence: TGTGCCAGCAGCTTCATATTAGCGGGGGGTGACAATGAGCAGTTCTTC.

This clonotype showed up just once. Relative to the germline gene, one junction end is altered; a read error may explain this. The chain is built from TRBV7-6 and TRBJ2-7; D is perhaps TRBD1 (7 bases). Germline V gene data show CDR1 as SGHVS and CDR2 as FNYEAQ. This CDR3 has 14 residues. CDR3 protein: CAGSLGGQSYEQYF. Written as DNA, the CDR3 is TGTGCCGGCAGCTTGGGGGGACAGTCCTACGAGCAGTACTTC. Looking up the rest from reference TRBV7-6 and TRBJ2-7 gives the full variable domain: GAGVSQSPRYKVTKRGQDVALRCDPISGHVSLYWYRQALGQGPEFLTYFNYEAQQDKSGLPNDRFSAERPEGSISTLTIQRTEQRDSAMYRCAGSLGGQSYEQYFGPGTRLTVT.

This clonotype was picked up a small number of times. As DNA, the CDR3 is TGTGCCAGCAGTAATCCCGGGACTAGCGGGGAGAACACCGGGGAGCTGTTTTTT. As protein: CASSNPGTSGENTGELFF. The chain has TRBV12-3 or TRBV12-4 and TRBJ2-2; 13 bases map to TRBD2. Trimming at V came to 5 bases and at J to 1 base, leaving 7 bases not matched to a gene. The CDR3 contains 18 residues.

V usage is TRBV20-1 and J usage is TRBJ2-7; 8 positions agree with TRBD2. CDR3 length: 13 amino acids. In germline, CDR1 is DFQATT, CDR2 SNEGSKA (reference sequence). The V segment lost 5 bases and the J segment 2 bases; nucleotides outside the gene matches: 5. CDR3 sequence reads: CSAARGGPYEQYF. In DNA form, the CDR3 reads TGCAGTGCTGCCCGGGGGGGGCCCTACGAGCAGTACTTC.

The gene calls are TRBV12-3 or TRBV12-4 and TRBJ1-1, with D perhaps TRBD1 (5 bases). The CDR3 spans 14 residues. V shed 3 bases and J shed 1 base, with 9 bases lying between them. The CDR3 sequence: CASSFRTPNTEAFF. The CDR3 DNA follows: TGTGCCAGCAGTTTTAGGACACCGAACACTGAAGCTTTCTTT.

This clonotype was observed a handful of times. This rearrangement joins TRBV4-1 to TRBJ2-4; D is unresolved. Between the trimmed V and J ends, which lost 1 base and 10 bases, there was a span of 8 bases. The CDR3 sequence is 12 residues long. Germline V gives CDR1 MGHRA, CDR2 YSYEKL. CDR3 loop: CASSQVGRIQYF. DNA for the CDR3: TGCGCCAGCAGCCAAGTGGGTCGGATTCAGTACTTC.

This clonotype occurred a few times. This chain joins TRBV6-1 and TRBJ2-1; 15 bases are a match to TRBD2. Losses at the gene ends were 6 bases for V and 1 base for J; bases not matched to a gene: 7. The CDR3 runs 18 residues. The germline CDR1 and CDR2 sequences are MNHNS and SASEGT. The DNA for the CDR3 is TGTGCCAGCAGAGGACTAGCGGGAGGGCACAGGTCCTACAATGAGCAGTTCTTC. Its translation: CASRGLAGGHRSYNEQFF.

This clonotype has a count of ten or more. CDR3 nucleotides: TGCAGCGTTGAAGGCAGGGGAGGCTACGAGCAGTACTTC. Its translation: CSVEGRGGYEQYF. The chain uses TRBV29-1 and TRBJ2-7; tentatively, D is TRBD1 or TRBD2 (6 bases each). Germline assignment: CDR1 SQVTM and CDR2 ANQGSEA. Deletions cut 1 base from V and 3 bases from J, with 10 bases between. The CDR3 has 13 amino acids.

This clonotype was detected only a few times. The chain couples TRBV6-5 to TRBJ1-4, with D uncertain. In germline, CDR1 is MNHEY, CDR2 SVGAGI. The CDR3 is 11 residues long. V lost 2 bases to trimming and J lost 13 bases, with 8 bases between them. CDR3 DNA sequence: TGTGCCAGCAGTTACCAGAGTCGACTGTTTTTT. It is translated as CASSYQSRLFF.

This clonotype was seen a handful of times. This chain joins TRBV20-1 and TRBJ2-7; no reliable D call. CDR1 DFQATT and CDR2 SNEGSKA come from the germline V gene (reference sequence). V shed 4 bases and J shed 2 bases, with 18 bases lying between them. The CDR3 has 15 amino acids. The CDR3 reads CSAKPKVSIAYEQYF. The CDR3 DNA reads TGCAGTGCTAAGCCCAAGGTATCCATTGCCTACGAGCAGTACTTC.

The chain uses TRBV28 and TRBJ2-7, with TRBD2 identical over 10 bases. CDR3 length: 14 amino acids. Germline CDR1 and CDR2: MDHEN and SYDVKM. The J segment lost 7 bases and the V segment lost 5 bases, leaving 8 bases of the junction unmatched. CDR3 DNA sequence: TGTGCCAGCAGTCCGACTAGCGGGTCTGTTGAGCAGTACTTC. It codes for CASSPTSGSVEQYF.

The table lists this clonotype with a few counts. The chain has TRBV5-5 and TRBJ2-1; no definite D call. Germline CDR1 reads SGHKS; CDR2 reads YYEKEE (reference sequence). The V and J ends lost 0 bases and 2 bases respectively, with 9 bases between them. The CDR3 sequence is 15 residues long. The chain's CDR3 is CASSLVVQTYNEQFF. For the CDR3, the DNA is TGTGCCAGCAGCTTGGTCGTACAGACCTACAATGAGCAGTTCTTC.

The V and J genes are TRBV7-9 and TRBJ2-5; a possible D gene is TRBD1 (5 bases). The CDR3 totals 19 residues. The V end lost 1 base, the J end lost 1 base, and 22 bases lay between the germline ends. In germline, CDR1 is SEHNR, CDR2 FQNEAQ (reference sequence). CDR3: CASSLGGRAGEEIQETQYF. DNA of the CDR3: TGTGCCAGCAGCTTAGGAGGCAGGGCAGGAGAAGAGATCCAAGAGACCCAGTACTTC.

This clonotype turned up a few times. The V call is TRBV7-2, the J call TRBJ2-4, with D unclear. The J call may be wrong; the DNA end is better matched by TRBJ2-7. The CDR3 runs 13 residues. CDR1 and CDR2 (germline): SGHTA, FQGNSA. The CDR3 protein is CASSLDSLDEQYF. Written as DNA, the CDR3 is TGTGCCAGCAGCTTAGATAGTTTGGACGAGCAGTACTTC.

The rearrangement joins TRBV7-2 to TRBJ2-4, with unresolved D. CDR1 is SGHTA and CDR2 is FQGNSA in the germline V gene. The CDR3 loop spans 16 amino acids. V was shortened by 0 bases and J by 9 bases, with 18 bases between the two germline ends. The CDR3 is CASSLAESRHDGIQYF. CDR3 nucleotides: TGTGCCAGCAGCTTAGCCGAGAGCAGGCATGACGGCATTCAGTACTTC.

The V and J genes are TRBV10-3 and TRBJ2-2; 7 bases line up with TRBD1. Germline loops: CDR1 ENHRY, CDR2 SYGVKD. CDR3 length equals 14 residues. Losses at the gene ends were 11 bases for V and 5 bases for J; bases not matched to a gene: 11. The CDR3 DNA sequence: TGTGCCTCCCAGGGGGTTGAGAATACCGGGGAGCTGTTTTTT. Protein sequence: CASQGVENTGELFF.

The chain recombines TRBV7-2 with TRBJ2-1; TRBD2 agrees at 13 bases. Germline V gives CDR1 SGHTA, CDR2 FQGNSA. J was trimmed by 7 bases and V by 4 bases; bases with no gene match: 13. The CDR3 runs to 18 residues. As DNA, the CDR3 is TGTGCCAGCAGCTCAGGTTGGACTAGCGGGAGTTTTGGGAATGAGCAGTTCTTC. Protein sequence: CASSSGWTSGSFGNEQFF.

This clonotype was seen a few times. The V gene is TRBV30, the J gene TRBJ2-1; D might be TRBD1 or TRBD2, each matching 5 bases. CDR1 is GTSNPN, CDR2 SVGIG, per germline (reference sequence). The CDR3 contains 16 residues. With 2 bases removed from V and 10 bases from J, the gap between germline ends came to 24 bases. In nucleotides, the CDR3 is TGTGCCTGGAGTCTATGGAGCCGTCGGGACCATGGCGAGCAGTTCTTC. Translated: CAWSLWSRRDHGEQFF.

This clonotype was detected once. The chain joins TRBV12-3 or TRBV12-4 to TRBJ1-5; the match to TRBD1 covers 7 bases. The J call may not be correct, given that the DNA end is closer to TRBJ2-3. The CDR3 has 13 amino acids. CDR3 loop: CASNDRVGQPQYF. The CDR3 bases are TGTGCCAGCAACGACAGGGTAGGTCAGCCCCAGTATTTT.

J is TRBJ1-5 and V is TRBV7-2; D gene uncertain. V lost 0 bases and J lost 3, with 9 bases in between. This CDR3 is 15 amino acids long. CDR1 SGHTA and CDR2 FQGNSA come from the germline V gene. The CDR3 reads CASSLAVGINQPQHF. The CDR3 DNA reads as TGTGCCAGCAGCTTAGCGGTGGGGATCAATCAGCCCCAGCATTTT.